Here is one T cell receptor beta chain with its context. Its matching antigen is unknown. CDR1 is LNHNV and CDR2 is YYDKDF in the germline V gene (reference sequence). There are 15 residues in the CDR3. The ends were cut back, 1 base at V and 0 bases at J, with 8 bases in the middle. PCR amplification relied on 60 Vbeta primers (plus 13 Jbeta primers). Sequenced by immunoSEQ multiplex PCR; TCRdb stores in-frame clones only, minus some. The profile shows around 170,000 clones, over 75% of them singletons. The entry originates in a study of cytomegalovirus exposure and HLA in healthy donors. Whole-study findings and limits: One cluster of highly shared sequence variants probably arose as a sequencing artifact. A later analysis reportedly found that, within productive TCRs, an Asian-associated ancestry cluster had fewer N-insertions than the mean observed across the 666 donors. HLA alleles showed associations with roughly 17,000 TCR beta sequences in a later analysis, at a 0.05 false discovery rate.

Sequencing input: PBMCs. This sequence was found in a man between 45 and 60 years old in good health and CMV-seronegative. The chain employs TRBV15 and TRBJ2-3, with D maybe TRBD2 (6 bases). The CDR3 nucleotides read TGTGCCACCAGCAGAGTGGGGGGAAGCACAGATACGCAGTATTTT. Translated: CATSRVGGSTDTQYF.